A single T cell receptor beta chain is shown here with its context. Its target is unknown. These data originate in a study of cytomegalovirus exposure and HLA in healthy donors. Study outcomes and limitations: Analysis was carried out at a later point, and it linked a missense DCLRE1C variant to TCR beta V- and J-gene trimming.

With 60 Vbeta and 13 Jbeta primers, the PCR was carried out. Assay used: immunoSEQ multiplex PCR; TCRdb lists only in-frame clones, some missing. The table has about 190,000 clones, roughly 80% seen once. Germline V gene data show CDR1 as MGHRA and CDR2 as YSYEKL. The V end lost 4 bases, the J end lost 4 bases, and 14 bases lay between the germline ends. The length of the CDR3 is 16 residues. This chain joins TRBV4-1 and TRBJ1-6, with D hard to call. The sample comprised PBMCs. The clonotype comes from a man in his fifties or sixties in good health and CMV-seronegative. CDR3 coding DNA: TGCGCCAGCAGCCCCCCAACCGGAGGTTATAATTCACCCCTCCACTTT. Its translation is CASSPPTGGYNSPLHF.